The 21 T cell receptor beta chains below all came from one sample that was sequenced in a study of regulatory T cells in long-lasting Graves disease. The time point is: newly diagnosed GD, antithyroid drugs for less than 3 months. Following extraction of RNA from PBMCs, that RNA was used to make the TCR library. Arm-PCR of CDR3 regions with iRepertoire HTBI primers generated TCR beta libraries. Each CDR3 protein is one row after TCRdb ran MiXCR on the multiplex PCR reads. The sample records approximately 210,000 distinct CDR3 sequences, around 17% being singletons. The specimen was peripheral blood mononuclear cells (PBMCs), collected at new diagnosis, from a patient treated with antithyroid drugs. Every receptor here comes from a female donor with Graves disease.

This clonotype was detected many times. The gene calls are TRBV7-2 and TRBJ1-3; D is perhaps TRBD1 (6 bases). Trimming pared 5 bases from V and 0 bases from J, leaving 14 bases between. CDR3 length: 16 amino acids. The germline CDR1 and CDR2 sequences are SGHTA and FQGNSA. The DNA of the CDR3 is TGTGCCAGCAGCCCTTCGTACAGGGACTCTGGAAACACCATATATTTT. It translates to CASSPSYRDSGNTIYF.

This clonotype was picked up many times. DNA of the CDR3: TGTGCCAGCAGGAACCCCTCGAGTCAGGGGGGGGAAAAACTGTTTTTT. Translation gives CASRNPSSQGGEKLFF. The J gene is TRBJ1-4, the V gene TRBV6-2 or TRBV6-3; the match to TRBD1 covers 7 bases. The CDR3 length is 16 residues. V lost 6 bases, J lost 8 bases, and 15 bases stayed unmatched. Germline V gives CDR1 MNHEY, CDR2 SVGEGT.

This clonotype was counted only a few times. This chain uses TRBV20-1 with TRBJ2-2; D remains ambiguous. V lost 3 bases and J lost 3, with 8 bases in between. Germline CDR1 DFQATT, CDR2 SNEGSKA (reference sequence). This CDR3 is built from 13 residues. In nucleotides, the CDR3 is TGCAGTGCTAGCGGCAGATACACCGGGGAGCTGTTTTTT. It yields the protein CSASGRYTGELFF.

This clonotype was recorded a few times. Mismatch with germline at one junction end may stem from a read error. The V and J genes are TRBV18 and TRBJ2-7; TRBD2 is a possible D gene (6 bases). CDR1 KGHSH and CDR2 LQKENI come from the germline V gene. The CDR3 totals 13 residues. Written as DNA, the CDR3 is TGTGCCAGCTCACCGGGGGACTTCTACGGGCAGTACTTC. Protein: CASSPGDFYGQYF.

This clonotype was seen repeatedly, ten times or more. For the CDR3, the DNA is TGTGCCAGCAGCACCCGTCTTATGAATGAGCAGTTCTTC. Residues: CASSTRLMNEQFF. This sequence joins TRBV28 and TRBJ2-1; D gene unclear. Looked up from germline, CDR1 is MDHEN and CDR2 is SYDVKM. Trimming shortened V by 6 bases and J by 7 bases, and 13 bases separated the two germline ends. This CDR3 spans 13 amino acids.

Details on this clonotype: Given a much more abundant clone one base away, this may be a read error. This chain connects TRBV7-8 to TRBJ2-3; D gene ambiguous. V gave up 7 bases and J gave up 2 bases, with 25 bases separating them. Germline V lookup: CDR1 SGHVS, CDR2 FQNEAQ. The CDR3 spans 18 residues. The CDR3 region is CASNPPVGSLTHTDTQYF. In DNA, the CDR3 is TGTGCCAGCAACCCCCCGGTTGGGTCACTCACACACACAGATACGCAGTATTTT.

The sample holds a few counts of this clonotype. CDR3 coding DNA: TGTGCCAGCAGCCGTTGGGGGTCAGCTACTAACTATGGCTACACCTTC. It translates to CASSRWGSATNYGYTF. This chain joins TRBV5-6 and TRBJ1-2, with D tentatively TRBD1 (5 bases). This CDR3 contains 16 residues. Germline V gene lookup returns CDR1 SGHDT and CDR2 YYEEEE. V was pared by 4 bases and J by 0 bases, with 16 bases between.

Of note for this clonotype: One end of the junction is discordant with germline, which a read error may explain. This chain connects TRBV5-1 to TRBJ2-2, with a weak D call TRBD1 (7 bases). The CDR3 totals 18 residues. Germline lookup yields CDR1 SGHRS and CDR2 YFSETQ. CDR3 residues: CASSLEAQGGANTGELVF. The CDR3 nucleotides read TGCGCCAGCAGCTTGGAGGCCCAGGGGGGTGCGAACACCGGGGAGCTGGTTTTT.

This clonotype was observed at least ten times. This chain uses TRBV14 with TRBJ2-1; 12 nucleotides agree with TRBD2. This CDR3 has 18 amino acids. Germline values: CDR1 SGHDN, CDR2 FVKESK. With 2 bases clipped from V and 4 bases from J, the junction kept 9 bases outside the gene matches. CDR3 bases: TGTGCCAGCAGCCAATACGCCTCCGGGACTAGCGGGTACAATGAGCAGTTCTTC. This gives the protein CASSQYASGTSGYNEQFF.

This clonotype was detected ten times or more. V is TRBV6-2 or TRBV6-3 and J is TRBJ2-3; TRBD2 matches 7 bases. Germline trimming cut 4 bases from V and 0 bases from J; bases unmatched to any gene: 4. Germline V gene sequence: CDR1 MNHEY, CDR2 SVGEGT. The CDR3 runs 15 residues. DNA for the CDR3: TGTGCCAGCAGTTCCCTAGCGGAGAGCACAGATACGCAGTATTTT. Its translation: CASSSLAESTDTQYF.

The chain employs TRBV27 and TRBJ2-7; weak D call: TRBD1 (6 bases). The CDR3 has 15 amino acids. Germline V gene data show CDR1 as MNHEY and CDR2 as SMNVEV (reference sequence). Between the trimmed V and J ends, which lost 2 bases and 5 bases, there was a span of 16 bases. CDR3 in amino acids: CASSLGTGNGDEQYF. In nucleotides, the CDR3 is TGTGCCAGCAGTTTAGGAACAGGGAATGGAGACGAGCAGTACTTC.

Many counts were recorded for this clonotype. The chain combines TRBV29-1 with TRBJ1-1; D is unclear. Germline V gives CDR1 SQVTM, CDR2 ANQGSEA. This CDR3 region has 13 residues. V was clipped by 2 bases and J by 3 bases, with 10 bases between them. The CDR3 DNA sequence: TGCAGCGTTGAACTGGGTAGGGACACTGAAGCTTTCTTT. Protein sequence: CSVELGRDTEAFF.

The CDR3 protein is CASSYEFCWGDQGCSYEQYF. Here the CDR3 DNA reads TGTGCCAGCAGTTACGAATTTTGTTGGGGCGACCAGGGGTGTTCCTACGAGCAGTACTTC. The rearrangement joins TRBV6-9 to TRBJ2-7; maybe TRBD1 (6 bases). Trimming pared 3 bases from V and 1 base from J, leaving 28 bases between. This CDR3 is built from 20 residues. The germline V gene has CDR1 MNHGY and CDR2 SVAAGI.

This clonotype showed up many times. Written as DNA, the CDR3 is TGTGCCACCAGTCATACCAGGGCGTCCTACAATGAGCAGTTCTTC. Its protein product is CATSHTRASYNEQFF. The V gene is TRBV24-1, the J gene TRBJ2-1; tentative D call: TRBD1 (5 bases). The CDR3 is 15 residues long. CDR1 is KGHDR, CDR2 SFDVKD, per germline. V shed 6 bases and J shed 1 base, with 12 bases lying between them.

This clonotype occurred many times. The rearrangement joins TRBV18 to TRBJ1-1; D may be TRBD1 (5 bases). V was trimmed by 8 bases and J by 7 bases, leaving 14 bases between them. The germline gives CDR1 KGHSH, CDR2 LQKENI. CDR3 length equals 12 residues. CDR3 sequence reads: CASAARAGEAFF. CDR3 DNA: TGTGCCAGCGCCGCCAGGGCAGGTGAAGCTTTCTTT.

This clonotype was recorded many times. The rearrangement uses TRBV12-3 or TRBV12-4 and TRBJ2-3, with D possibly matching TRBD2 (6 bases). V gave up 5 bases and J gave up 0 bases, with 9 bases separating them. The CDR3 has 14 residues. This CDR3 is CASSGSGSTDTQYF. The CDR3 DNA reads as TGTGCCAGCAGTGGGAGCGGGAGCACAGATACGCAGTATTTT.

The chain employs TRBV7-8 and TRBJ2-3, with 7 bases aligning to TRBD2. Germline V gene lookup returns CDR1 SGHVS and CDR2 FQNEAQ. This CDR3 is 15 amino acids long. V gave up 5 bases and J gave up 5 bases; unmatched junction bases: 10. The CDR3 sequence is CASSPPAGVGDTQYF. CDR3 sequence (DNA): TGTGCCAGCAGCCCCCCCGCGGGAGTCGGAGATACGCAGTATTTT.

This clonotype was counted many times. The V and J genes are TRBV27 and TRBJ2-2, with TRBD2 as a possible D gene (6 bases). Trimming pared 5 bases from V and 3 bases from J, leaving 16 bases between. Germline-derived CDR1 and CDR2 are MNHEY and SMNVEV (reference sequence). The CDR3 is 16 amino acids. The CDR3 DNA reads TGTGCCAGCAGTACCCCGGCGGGGTGGGACACCGGGGAGCTGTTTTTT. Residues: CASSTPAGWDTGELFF.

The sample holds many counts of this clonotype. The chain has TRBV28 and TRBJ2-5; D remains unclear. Between the trimmed V and J ends, which lost 3 bases and 5 bases, there was a span of 10 bases. Germline CDR1 reads MDHEN; CDR2 reads SYDVKM. The CDR3 spans 13 residues. DNA for the CDR3: TGTGCCAGCAGTTTCGAGCCGGGCGAGACCCAGTACTTC. Protein: CASSFEPGETQYF.

The J gene is TRBJ2-1, the V gene TRBV27, with TRBD2 matching 10 bases. Germline V gene lookup returns CDR1 MNHEY and CDR2 SMNVEV (reference sequence). After removal of 4 bases from V and 6 bases from J, the junction contained 12 bases not matched to a gene. The CDR3 is made up of 17 amino acids. CDR3 in amino acids: CASSSPGTSAQGNEQFF. CDR3 DNA sequence: TGTGCCAGCAGTTCTCCCGGGACTAGCGCCCAAGGCAATGAGCAGTTCTTC.

CDR3 nucleotide sequence: TGCAGCGTTGAACACCAGGGGCCTTCCTACAATGAGCAGTTCTTC. Translation: CSVEHQGPSYNEQFF. The chain joins TRBV29-1 to TRBJ2-1; D possibly corresponds to TRBD1 (6 bases). CDR3 length: 15 residues. V was pared by 2 bases and J by 1 base, with 12 bases between. Germline V gene data show CDR1 as SQVTM and CDR2 as ANQGSEA.